These 20 T cell receptor beta chains came from one sample sequenced in a study of response to subunit inactivated influenza vaccine. TCRdb re-derived calls from the RT-PCR reads in MiXCR, one entry per CDR3 protein. This sample yields 860,000 or so distinct CDR3 sequences, of which around 20% are seen a single time; roughly a tenth belongs to the top ten. The sample in question was PBMCs from blood, obtained roughly 5 days after vaccination. These receptors were taken from a man aged 45-65 years who received an inactivated influenza vaccine.

This clonotype was seen only a few times. The chain joins TRBV12-3 or TRBV12-4 to TRBJ2-3, with TRBD2 matching 7 bases. V lost 4 bases, J lost 0 bases, and 7 bases stayed unmatched. The CDR3 is 16 residues long. In nucleotides, the CDR3 is TGTGCCAGCAGTTCTCTAGCGGTCGCTAGCACAGATACGCAGTATTTT. Protein: CASSSLAVASTDTQYF.

V usage is TRBV19 and J usage is TRBJ2-2; D tentatively reads TRBD1 or TRBD2 (5 bases each). The ends were cut back, 1 base at V and 6 bases at J, with 9 bases in the middle. In germline, CDR1 is LNHDA, CDR2 SQIVND (reference sequence). The CDR3 sequence is 14 residues long. CDR3 in amino acids: CASSIAPGPGELFF. In nucleotides, the CDR3 is TGTGCCAGTAGTATAGCTCCGGGACCCGGGGAGCTGTTTTTT.

The chain is built from TRBV7-9 and TRBJ2-3, with D possibly being TRBD1 (6 bases). CDR1 and CDR2 (germline): SEHNR, FQNEAQ (reference sequence). The CDR3 runs 15 residues. V dropped 3 bases and J dropped 2 bases, with 12 bases sitting between them. The CDR3: CASSFPGHNTDTQYF. The CDR3 nucleotides are TGTGCCAGCAGCTTCCCGGGACACAACACAGATACGCAGTATTTT.

This chain uses TRBV28 with TRBJ1-6; perhaps TRBD1 as D (6 bases). The V gene lost 6 bases and the J gene lost 7 bases, with 16 bases spanning the gap. This CDR3 comprises 15 residues. Germline V gives CDR1 MDHEN, CDR2 SYDVKM. CDR3 sequence: CASSRPRGPNSPLHF. The CDR3 DNA sequence: TGTGCCAGCAGCCGGCCCAGGGGTCCAAATTCACCCCTCCACTTT. The full variable domain, its missing parts supplied by reference TRBV28 and TRBJ1-6, is DVKVTQSSRYLVKRTGEKVFLECVQDMDHENMFWYRQDPGLGLRLIYFSYDVKMKEKGDIPEGYSVSREKKERFSLILESASTNQTSMYLCASSRPRGPNSPLHFGNGTRLTVT.

The chain uses TRBV5-1 and TRBJ2-5; D is uncertain. Germline V gene sequence: CDR1 SGHRS, CDR2 YFSETQ. CDR3 size: 13 residues. Trimming removed 4 bases from V and 3 bases from J, with 10 bases in between. The CDR3 DNA reads TGCGCCAGCAGCAGAAGTCGAGAAGAGACCCAGTACTTC. It encodes CASSRSREETQYF.

The J gene is TRBJ2-7, the V gene TRBV2; possibly TRBD1 or TRBD2 for D (5 bases each). CDR3 size: 15 residues. Germline V gene sequence: CDR1 SNHLY, CDR2 FYNNEI. V was clipped by 2 bases and J by 2 bases, with 13 bases between them. CDR3 amino acids: CASSEISRGPYEQYF. The CDR3 DNA sequence: TGTGCCAGCAGTGAAATATCGAGGGGCCCCTACGAGCAGTACTTC. Full variable domain (outside the CDR3, taken from reference TRBV2 and TRBJ2-7): EPEVTQTPSHQVTQMGQEVILRCVPISNHLYFYWYRQILGQKVEFLVSFYNNEISEKSEIFDDQFSVERPDGSNFTLKIRSTKLEDSAMYFCASSEISRGPYEQYFGPGTRLTVT.

In this sample, this clonotype turned up many times. V and J are TRBV7-2 and TRBJ2-1; TRBD1 or TRBD2 may be the D gene (6 bases each). V was shortened by 2 bases and J by 7 bases, with 9 bases between the two germline ends. Germline CDR1 SGHTA, CDR2 FQGNSA. The CDR3 contains 13 residues. The CDR3 protein is CASSLKGGNEQFF. The CDR3 bases are TGTGCCAGCAGCTTAAAAGGGGGGAATGAGCAGTTCTTC.

This clonotype was seen ten or more times. CDR3 DNA: TGTGCCAGCAGTTTATGGGGACAGGCGGGTCAGCCCCAGCATTTT. Protein sequence: CASSLWGQAGQPQHF. The chain is built from TRBV27 and TRBJ1-5; TRBD1 aligns across 8 bases. The CDR3 runs to 15 residues. J lost 6 bases, V lost 1 base, and 5 bases had no gene match. CDR1 is MNHEY and CDR2 is SMNVEV in the germline V gene (reference sequence).

The chain links TRBV18 to TRBJ2-7; D ambiguous. Germline V gene lookup returns CDR1 KGHSH and CDR2 LQKENI. Trimming cost V 0 bases and J 2 bases, with 11 bases left between them. This CDR3 is built from 15 residues. The CDR3 region is CASSPPGRNPYEQYF. The CDR3 coding sequence is TGTGCCAGCTCACCACCGGGCAGGAACCCCTACGAGCAGTACTTC. Drawing the rest from reference TRBV18 and TRBJ2-7, the complete variable domain is NAGVMQNPRHLVRRRGQEARLRCSPMKGHSHVYWYRQLPEEGLKFMVYLQKENIIDESGMPKERFSAEFPKEGPSILRIQQVVRGDSAAYFCASSPPGRNPYEQYFGPGTRLTVT.

This clonotype showed up just a few times. This chain uses TRBV11-2 with TRBJ2-7, with D unclear. The CDR3 is made up of 12 amino acids. Germline-derived CDR1 and CDR2 are SGHAT and FQNNGV. The V and J ends lost 5 bases and 6 bases respectively, with 11 bases between them. The CDR3 reads CASSTHLSEQYF. As DNA, the CDR3 is TGTGCCAGCAGCACACACTTGTCCGAGCAGTACTTC.

This clonotype was seen only a few times. The chain carries TRBV5-1 and TRBJ2-3; 11 bases match TRBD2. CDR1 is SGHRS, CDR2 YFSETQ, per germline. Unmatched junction bases numbered 7, after V lost 1 base and J lost 6 bases. The CDR3 runs 16 residues. The CDR3 protein is CASSLTSGSLMDTQYF. The CDR3 DNA reads TGCGCCAGCAGCTTGACTAGCGGGAGTCTTATGGATACGCAGTATTTT.

This clonotype showed up just a few times. This rearrangement joins TRBV20-1 to TRBJ2-5; the match to TRBD2 covers 9 bases. V was pared by 3 bases and J by 2 bases, with 7 bases of the junction left unmatched. This CDR3 spans 15 amino acids. CDR1 is DFQATT and CDR2 is SNEGSKA in the germline V gene (reference sequence). The CDR3 protein is CSASISGRDQETQYF. The CDR3 bases are TGCAGTGCTAGTATTAGCGGGAGAGATCAAGAGACCCAGTACTTC.

This clonotype was detected only a few times. The chain employs TRBV6-2 or TRBV6-3 and TRBJ2-7; tentative D call: TRBD2 (5 bases). V was cut by 4 bases and J by 4 bases, with 17 bases left in between. The germline CDR1 and CDR2 sequences are MNHEY and SVGEGT. The CDR3 covers 15 residues. The CDR3 nucleotides read TGTGCCAGCAGTTCTACAATACAGCGGAGATACGAGCAGTACTTC. This codes for CASSSTIQRRYEQYF.

This clonotype was found a few times. This chain joins TRBV7-2 and TRBJ1-5; D is unresolved. The germline V gene has CDR1 SGHTA and CDR2 FQGNSA. Trimming removed 7 bases from V and 5 bases from J, with 15 bases in between. The CDR3 covers 14 residues. The CDR3 DNA sequence: TGTGCCAGCACCTTTTCGTACGGCCATCAGCCCCAGCATTTT. Translated, it gives CASTFSYGHQPQHF.

About this clonotype: Relative to the germline gene, one junction end is altered; a read error may explain this. The CDR3 spells CASTSGLLAGGGGDF. CDR3 coding DNA: TGTGCCAGCACCTCGGGCCTACTAGCGGGAGGAGGTGGGGATTTT. This rearrangement joins TRBV7-2 to TRBJ2-3; 12 bases align to TRBD2. Germline V gene data show CDR1 as SGHTA and CDR2 as FQGNSA. CDR3 length equals 15 residues.

This clonotype was picked up a small number of times. The chain carries TRBV6-5 and TRBJ2-7; the match to TRBD1 covers 9 bases. Germline V gene data show CDR1 as MNHEY and CDR2 as SVGAGI. Trimming cost V 4 bases and J 5 bases; bases outside gene matches: 12. This CDR3 has 16 amino acids. In nucleotides, the CDR3 is TGTGCCAGCAGTTTCCGACCCGGGACAGGGCCCAACGAGCAGTACTTC. Protein sequence: CASSFRPGTGPNEQYF.

CDR3 in DNA: TGTGCCAGCAGCCCACCCCGCGGGATCTCCTACGAGCAGTACTTC. Translated, it gives CASSPPRGISYEQYF. The genes are TRBV11-1 and TRBJ2-7, with a possible D match to TRBD2 (6 bases). Germline CDR1 is SGHAT and CDR2 is FQDESV (reference sequence). V lost 5 bases and J 0 bases, leaving 14 bases between the germline ends. The CDR3 is made up of 15 amino acids.

The J gene is TRBJ1-6, the V gene TRBV27; TRBD1 aligns across 7 bases. Germline lookup yields CDR1 MNHEY and CDR2 SMNVEV (reference sequence). The CDR3 spans 17 residues. Trimming cost V 0 bases and J 7 bases; bases outside gene matches: 9. Written as DNA, the CDR3 is TGTGCCAGCAGTTTATCCCCTCCGGACAGGAGAAATTCACCCCTCCACTTT. Translation gives CASSLSPPDRRNSPLHF.

The V call is TRBV18, the J call TRBJ2-7; TRBD1 matches at 7 bases. The CDR3 runs 16 residues. J lost 0 bases, V lost 6 bases, and 11 bases had no gene match. Germline values: CDR1 KGHSH, CDR2 LQKENI. The DNA for the CDR3 is TGTGCCAGCTCGCACTACACAGGGGCGAGCTCCTACGAGCAGTACTTC. Translated: CASSHYTGASSYEQYF.

This chain joins TRBV29-1 and TRBJ1-1; weak D call: TRBD1 (5 bases). The V end lost 5 bases, the J end lost 1 base, and 8 bases lay between the germline ends. The CDR3 totals 12 residues. Germline V lookup: CDR1 SQVTM, CDR2 ANQGSEA. Here the CDR3 DNA reads TGCAGCGTTACACAGGCGAACACTGAAGCTTTCTTT. Amino acid sequence: CSVTQANTEAFF.